The 11 T cell receptor beta chains presented below share a single source sample, sequenced in a study of early T cells in non-severe SARS-CoV-2 infection. TCRdb re-analysed the 5' RACE reads in MiXCR, keeping a single row per CDR3 protein. Among around 70,000 distinct CDR3 sequences listed, roughly an eighth were seen once. Material for sequencing was whole blood. The receptors stem from an adult who was a healthcare worker with PCR-confirmed SARS-CoV-2 infection or an uninfected control (not recorded which).

Details on this clonotype: One end of the junction is discordant with germline, which a read error may explain. The V gene is TRBV11-2, the J gene TRBJ2-7; the D call may be TRBD1 or TRBD2 (6 bases each). The CDR3 length is 14 residues. Germline V gene data show CDR1 as SGHAT and CDR2 as FQNNGV. CDR3 nucleotides: TGTGCCAGCACCTTACAGGGAGGCGCCTACGAGCAGTACTTC. Translated, it gives CASTLQGGAYEQYF.

This clonotype came up once. The CDR3 DNA sequence: TGCGCCAGCAGCAACGCTCAGGGTCTGAACACTGAAGCTTTCTTT. Translated, it gives CASSNAQGLNTEAFF. V usage is TRBV5-1 and J usage is TRBJ1-1; perhaps TRBD1 as D (5 bases). From germline, CDR1 is SGHRS and CDR2 YFSETQ. The CDR3 is 15 residues long. Trimming took off 4 bases at V and 0 bases at J, with 13 bases between the two ends.

The table lists this clonotype with many counts. This chain links TRBV28 with TRBJ1-1, with TRBD1 matching over 7 bases. Germline CDR1 and CDR2: MDHEN and SYDVKM. This CDR3 region has 12 residues. J gave up 8 bases and V 6 bases, and 6 bases lay outside the gene matches. CDR3 DNA sequence: TGTGCCAGCAGCAATTACAGGGGAGAAGCTTTCTTT. Amino acid sequence: CASSNYRGEAFF.

This clonotype was found many times. The chain recombines TRBV10-3 with TRBJ2-5; D possibly corresponds to TRBD1 (5 bases). This CDR3 comprises 14 residues. The V gene's germline CDR1 is ENHRY and CDR2 SYGVKD. The ends were cut back, 5 bases at V and 1 base at J, with 11 bases in the middle. This CDR3 reads CAISTGASQETQYF. CDR3 nucleotide sequence: TGTGCCATCAGTACTGGGGCCAGCCAAGAGACCCAGTACTTC.

This clonotype was seen only a few times. CDR3 coding DNA: TGCAGTGCTAGAGAGGGGACAACTAATGAAAAACTGTTTTTT. This sequence encodes CSAREGTTNEKLFF. The V and J genes are TRBV20-1 and TRBJ1-4, with unresolved D. The CDR3 totals 14 residues. Deletions cut 0 bases from V and 0 bases from J, with 5 bases between. Germline CDR1 reads DFQATT; CDR2 reads SNEGSKA (reference sequence).

This chain links TRBV6-5 with TRBJ2-3; D is uncertain. CDR1 and CDR2 from the germline V gene are MNHEY and SVGAGI. The CDR3 consists of 16 residues. V lost 4 bases and J 0 bases, leaving 14 bases between the germline ends. The chain's CDR3 is CASSLTATSSTDTQYF. CDR3 DNA: TGTGCCAGCAGTTTAACGGCGACCTCTAGCACAGATACGCAGTATTTT.

About this clonotype itself: This may be a read error, as it is one base from a much larger clone. The V and J genes are TRBV7-9 and TRBJ2-5, with 8 bases lining up with TRBD1. From germline, CDR1 is SEHNR and CDR2 FQNEAQ (reference sequence). Losses at the gene ends were 5 bases for V and 2 bases for J; bases not matched to a gene: 4. The CDR3 sequence is 14 residues long. The CDR3, as DNA: TGTGCCAGCAGCGTTGGGACAGGACAAGAGACCCAGTACTTC. It translates to CASSVGTGQETQYF.

This clonotype was picked up a small number of times. This sequence joins TRBV18 and TRBJ2-7; TRBD2 matches 7 bases. Germline CDR1 is KGHSH and CDR2 is LQKENI. Trimming cost V 3 bases and J 6 bases; bases outside gene matches: 5. This CDR3 has 13 residues. The DNA of the CDR3 is TGTGCCAGCTCACCCCGGGGAGGGGTCGAGCAGTACTTC. This encodes CASSPRGGVEQYF.

The chain has TRBV9 and TRBJ1-2; D is possibly TRBD1 (5 bases). V dropped 5 bases and J dropped 4 bases, with 18 bases sitting between them. The V gene's germline CDR1 is SGDLS and CDR2 YYNGEE. The CDR3 runs 15 residues. The CDR3 spells CASSGGDEKVYGYTF. CDR3 sequence (DNA): TGTGCCAGCAGTGGAGGGGACGAGAAAGTCTATGGCTACACCTTC.

The chain employs TRBV28 and TRBJ2-1; possible D gene TRBD2, 6 bases. Looked up from germline, CDR1 is MDHEN and CDR2 is SYDVKM. The CDR3 totals 15 residues. V was cut by 10 bases and J by 0 bases, with 16 bases left in between. Here the CDR3 DNA reads TGTGCCACCCTAAAATCGGGGGACTCCTACAATGAGCAGTTCTTC. Translation: CATLKSGDSYNEQFF.

This clonotype has ten or more counts. The V and J genes are TRBV14 and TRBJ2-7; 7 bases line up with TRBD2. The CDR3 runs 14 residues. CDR1 and CDR2 from the germline V gene are SGHDN and FVKESK. V lost 4 bases to trimming and J lost 4 bases; unmatched junction nucleotides: 7. The DNA for the CDR3 is TGTGCCAGCAGCCCACGGGGAGGGCTGTACGAGCAGTACTTC. As protein: CASSPRGGLYEQYF.